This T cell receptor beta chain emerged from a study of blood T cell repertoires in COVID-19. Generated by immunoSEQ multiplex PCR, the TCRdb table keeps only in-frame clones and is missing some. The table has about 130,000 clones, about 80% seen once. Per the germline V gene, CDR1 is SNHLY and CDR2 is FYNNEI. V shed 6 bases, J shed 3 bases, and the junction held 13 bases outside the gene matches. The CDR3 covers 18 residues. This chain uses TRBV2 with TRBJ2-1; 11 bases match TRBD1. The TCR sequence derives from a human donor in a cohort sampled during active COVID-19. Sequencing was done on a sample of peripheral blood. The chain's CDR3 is CASRARDRGSLGYNEQFF. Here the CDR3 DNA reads TGTGCCAGCAGGGCACGGGACAGGGGGAGTTTGGGCTACAATGAGCAGTTCTTC.